These T cell receptor beta chains were read from a single sample in a study of T-cell reconstitution after alpha-beta-depleted transplantation in children. In TCRdb, the PCR reads were re-called with MiXCR into one record per CDR3 protein. Among about 200,000 distinct CDR3 sequences, about 6% were seen once, and the ten largest hold roughly 4.8%. Sequenced here: PBMCs, sampled before TCRalphabeta/CD19-depleted stem cell transplant. These TCRs come from a girl less than two years old with combined immunodeficiency, due to receive a stem cell transplant. Each CDR3 is given with its conserved first and last residue. The D gene is left open where the match is weak. Clone size is stated in some rows and not others, as once, few, many or a class when expanded.

D gene: TRBD1; clone size: many; J gene: TRBJ2-3; V gene: TRBV29-1; CDR3 DNA: TGCAGCGTGAGGGACAGGGGGAAGACAGATACGCAGTATTTT; CDR3 protein: CSVRDRGKTDTQYF
D gene: TRBD1; clone size: many; J gene: TRBJ1-6; V gene: TRBV2; CDR3 DNA: TGTGCCAGCAGTGTTCGTCGGGACAGGAAGAATTCACCCCTCCACTTT; CDR3 protein: CASSVRRDRKNSPLHF
D gene: TRBD2; clone size: many; J gene: TRBJ2-4; V gene: TRBV18; CDR3 DNA: TGTGCCAGCTCACCAGCAGCGGGAGAGGACAAAAACATTCAGTACTTC; CDR3 protein: CASSPAAGEDKNIQYF
D gene: .; clone size: many; J gene: TRBJ2-1; V gene: TRBV2; CDR3 DNA: TGTGCCAGCATAGCGGCTAGTTGGGATGAGCAGTTCTTC; CDR3 protein: CASIAASWDEQFF
D gene: .; clone size: many; J gene: TRBJ2-1; V gene: TRBV9; CDR3 DNA: TGTGCCAGCAGCGTAGGGGCTGAGCAGTTCTTC; CDR3 protein: CASSVGAEQFF
D gene: .; clone size: many; J gene: TRBJ2-5; V gene: TRBV4-2; CDR3 DNA: TGTGCCAGCAGCCAAGACTCGGGGCAAGAGACCCAGTACTTC; CDR3 protein: CASSQDSGQETQYF
D gene: TRBD1; clone size: many; J gene: TRBJ2-7; V gene: TRBV12-3/TRBV12-4; CDR3 DNA: TGTGCCAGCAGCAAAGACAGGGGACCCTACGAGCAGTACTTC; CDR3 protein: CASSKDRGPYEQYF
D gene: .; clone size: many; J gene: TRBJ1-2; V gene: TRBV28; CDR3 DNA: TGTGCCAGCAGTTTCATGGCGTTTGGCTACACCTTC; CDR3 protein: CASSFMAFGYTF
D gene: TRBD2; clone size: many; J gene: TRBJ2-3; V gene: TRBV5-1; CDR3 DNA: TGCGCCAGCAGCTTGGTTCCTAGCGGCCGCACAGATACGCAGTATTTT; CDR3 protein: CASSLVPSGRTDTQYF
D gene: .; clone size: many; J gene: TRBJ2-1; V gene: TRBV20-1; CDR3 DNA: TGCAGTGCTAGAGATGAGGGCCATGAGCAGTTCTTC; CDR3 protein: CSARDEGHEQFF
D gene: TRBD1; clone size: many; J gene: TRBJ2-7; V gene: TRBV2; CDR3 DNA: TGTGCCAGCAATGACAGGGGGCGATTCTCCGAGCAGTACTTC; CDR3 protein: CASNDRGRFSEQYF
D gene: TRBD2; clone size: many; J gene: TRBJ2-2; V gene: TRBV4-1; CDR3 DNA: TGCGCCAGCAGCCAAGATGGGACTAGCGAAACCGGGGAGCTGTTTTTT; CDR3 protein: CASSQDGTSETGELFF
D gene: .; clone size: many; J gene: TRBJ2-7; V gene: TRBV12-3/TRBV12-4; CDR3 DNA: TGTGCCAGCAGAACCGGGGACTACGAGCAGTACTTC; CDR3 protein: CASRTGDYEQYF
D gene: TRBD2; clone size: many; J gene: TRBJ2-1; V gene: TRBV28; CDR3 DNA: TGTGCCAGCAGTTCGCCGGGACTAGCGGGATCTGGGCAGTTCTTC; CDR3 protein: CASSSPGLAGSGQFF
D gene: .; clone size: many; J gene: TRBJ2-3; V gene: TRBV4-3; CDR3 DNA: TGCGCCAGCAGCCTTGGTGGGAGCGCAGATACGCAGTATTTT; CDR3 protein: CASSLGGSADTQYF
D gene: .; clone size: many; J gene: TRBJ2-3; V gene: TRBV4-3; CDR3 DNA: TGCGCCAGCAGCGAAGAGGAGGGGGCGACAGATACGCAGTATTTT; CDR3 protein: CASSEEEGATDTQYF
D gene: TRBD1; clone size: many; J gene: TRBJ1-5; V gene: TRBV11-2; CDR3 DNA: TGTGCCAGCAGCTTAGAGCGGAACCATAAGGACAGGGAAGACAATCAGCCCCAGCATTTT; CDR3 protein: CASSLERNHKDREDNQPQHF
D gene: .; clone size: many; J gene: TRBJ2-1; V gene: TRBV5-1; CDR3 DNA: TGCGCCAGCAGCCCTGACGGCTACAATGAGCAGTTCTTC; CDR3 protein: CASSPDGYNEQFF
D gene: .; clone size: many; J gene: TRBJ2-2; V gene: TRBV28; CDR3 DNA: TGTGCCAGTTCCCAAGGCGCCGGGGAGCTGTTTTTT; CDR3 protein: CASSQGAGELFF
D gene: .; clone size: few; J gene: TRBJ2-3; V gene: TRBV5-1; CDR3 DNA: TGCGCCAGCAGCTCCGTGGGGGGAAGACTCACAGATACGCAGTATTTT; CDR3 protein: CASSSVGGRLTDTQYF
D gene: .; clone size: many; J gene: TRBJ1-3; V gene: TRBV12-3/TRBV12-4; CDR3 DNA: TGTGCCAGCAGTCCCGACAGGTTTTGGGGCGGAAACACCATATATTTT; CDR3 protein: CASSPDRFWGGNTIYF
D gene: TRBD1; clone size: many; J gene: TRBJ2-3; V gene: TRBV7-2; CDR3 DNA: TGTGCCAGCAGCAGAACGGGACAGTCCACAGATACGCAGTATTTT; CDR3 protein: CASSRTGQSTDTQYF
D gene: .; clone size: .; J gene: TRBJ2-5; V gene: TRBV7-7; CDR3 DNA: TGTGCCAGCAGCACCGGGACGGGAGAGACCCAGTACTTC; CDR3 protein: CASSTGTGETQYF
D gene: TRBD1; clone size: many; J gene: TRBJ1-5; V gene: TRBV28; CDR3 DNA: TGTGCCAGCAGTTTGAGGGGACAGGGGAACCAGCCCCAGCATTTT; CDR3 protein: CASSLRGQGNQPQHF
D gene: .; clone size: many; J gene: TRBJ2-3; V gene: TRBV4-2; CDR3 DNA: TGTGCCAGCAGCCAATCCGAGGGGTACACAGATACGCAGTATTTT; CDR3 protein: CASSQSEGYTDTQYF
D gene: .; clone size: many; J gene: TRBJ2-1; V gene: TRBV2; CDR3 DNA: TGTGCCAGCAGTGAGTCGGGACTGGACTACAATGAGCAGTTCTTC; CDR3 protein: CASSESGLDYNEQFF
D gene: .; clone size: many; J gene: TRBJ1-6; V gene: TRBV12-3/TRBV12-4; CDR3 DNA: TGTGCCAGCAGTCCAACCTCCAGGGGAGGTCCCCTCCACTTT; CDR3 protein: CASSPTSRGGPLHF
D gene: .; clone size: .; J gene: TRBJ1-2; V gene: TRBV12-3/TRBV12-4; CDR3 DNA: TGTGCCAGCAGTTTAGCGGGACCGATCCACTATGGCTACACCTTC; CDR3 protein: CASSLAGPIHYGYTF
D gene: .; clone size: many; J gene: TRBJ2-1; V gene: TRBV27; CDR3 DNA: TGTGCCAGCAGTTTATTGCCGGGACCGGGGTTCAATGAGCAGTTCTTC; CDR3 protein: CASSLLPGPGFNEQFF
D gene: TRBD2; clone size: many; J gene: TRBJ2-5; V gene: TRBV20-1; CDR3 DNA: TGCAGTGCTACCTTAACGGGAGGGCGGCCCGGGACCCAGTACTTC; CDR3 protein: CSATLTGGRPGTQYF
D gene: .; clone size: many; J gene: TRBJ2-1; V gene: TRBV5-1; CDR3 DNA: TGCGCCAGCAGCTTGGGGTGGGGATCCTACAATGAGCAGTTCTTC; CDR3 protein: CASSLGWGSYNEQFF
D gene: TRBD2; clone size: many; J gene: TRBJ2-7; V gene: TRBV9; CDR3 DNA: TGTGCCAGCAGCGTAGGGACTAGCTTCCACGAGCAGTACTTC; CDR3 protein: CASSVGTSFHEQYF
D gene: .; clone size: .; J gene: TRBJ2-1; V gene: TRBV7-2; CDR3 DNA: TGTGCCAGCTTTCGAAACTCCTACAATGAGCAGTTCTTC; CDR3 protein: CASFRNSYNEQFF
D gene: TRBD1; clone size: many; J gene: TRBJ2-1; V gene: TRBV12-3/TRBV12-4; CDR3 DNA: TGTGCCAGCAGCCGGGACAGGGCTTACAATGAGCAGTTCTTC; CDR3 protein: CASSRDRAYNEQFF
D gene: TRBD1; clone size: many; J gene: TRBJ1-5; V gene: TRBV6-1; CDR3 DNA: TGTGCCAGCACTGCGACAGGGGGCGTCAATCAGCCCCAGCATTTT; CDR3 protein: CASTATGGVNQPQHF
D gene: .; clone size: many; J gene: TRBJ2-1; V gene: TRBV5-1; CDR3 DNA: TGCGCCAGCAGCTTCCGGGACAATGAGCAGTTCTTC; CDR3 protein: CASSFRDNEQFF
D gene: .; clone size: many; J gene: TRBJ1-2; V gene: TRBV29-1; CDR3 DNA: TGCAGCGCGCAATCACAGGGTTATTACTATGGCTACACCTTC; CDR3 protein: CSAQSQGYYYGYTF
D gene: TRBD1; clone size: many; J gene: TRBJ1-2; V gene: TRBV29-1; CDR3 DNA: TGCAGCATTGACAGGGAAAGTGGCTACACCTTC; CDR3 protein: CSIDRESGYTF
D gene: .; clone size: many; J gene: TRBJ1-5; V gene: TRBV28; CDR3 DNA: TGTGCCAGCAGTTTTTGGGATCCCAATCAGCCCCAGCATTTT; CDR3 protein: CASSFWDPNQPQHF
D gene: .; clone size: many; J gene: TRBJ2-2; V gene: TRBV5-1; CDR3 DNA: TGCGCCAGCAGCATAACCTTCGGGGGCAACACCGGGGAGCTGTTTTTT; CDR3 protein: CASSITFGGNTGELFF
D gene: TRBD1; clone size: many; J gene: TRBJ2-4; V gene: TRBV5-8; CDR3 DNA: TGTGCCAGCAGCTTGGGCCAACAGGGGGTCAAAAGCATTCAGTACTTC; CDR3 protein: CASSLGQQGVKSIQYF
D gene: .; clone size: many; J gene: TRBJ2-1; V gene: TRBV6-1; CDR3 DNA: TGTGCCAGCAGTGAAGGCGAGCGGCCCCCTTACAATGAGCAGTTCTTC; CDR3 protein: CASSEGERPPYNEQFF
D gene: .; clone size: many; J gene: TRBJ2-7; V gene: TRBV27; CDR3 DNA: TGTGCCAGCAGTCCTATCAACCCTTACTACGAGCAGTACTTC; CDR3 protein: CASSPINPYYEQYF
D gene: TRBD1; clone size: few; J gene: TRBJ2-7; V gene: TRBV28; CDR3 DNA: TGTGCCAGCAGAATACAGGGGTTGGGCGCTTACGAGCAGTACTTC; CDR3 protein: CASRIQGLGAYEQYF
D gene: TRBD2; clone size: many; J gene: TRBJ2-1; V gene: TRBV20-1; CDR3 DNA: TGCAGTGCTATTAGCGGGAGGTTGGATGAGCAGTTCTTC; CDR3 protein: CSAISGRLDEQFF
D gene: TRBD1; clone size: .; J gene: TRBJ2-7; V gene: TRBV20-1; CDR3 DNA: TGCTGTGCTAGAGATCTGACAGGGTCGTCCTACGAGCAGTACTTC; CDR3 protein: CCARDLTGSSYEQYF
D gene: TRBD2; clone size: many; J gene: TRBJ2-2; V gene: TRBV6-5; CDR3 DNA: TGTGCCAGCAGTTACTCGTTTAGCGGGAGGGCCGACACCGGGGAGCTGTTTTTT; CDR3 protein: CASSYSFSGRADTGELFF